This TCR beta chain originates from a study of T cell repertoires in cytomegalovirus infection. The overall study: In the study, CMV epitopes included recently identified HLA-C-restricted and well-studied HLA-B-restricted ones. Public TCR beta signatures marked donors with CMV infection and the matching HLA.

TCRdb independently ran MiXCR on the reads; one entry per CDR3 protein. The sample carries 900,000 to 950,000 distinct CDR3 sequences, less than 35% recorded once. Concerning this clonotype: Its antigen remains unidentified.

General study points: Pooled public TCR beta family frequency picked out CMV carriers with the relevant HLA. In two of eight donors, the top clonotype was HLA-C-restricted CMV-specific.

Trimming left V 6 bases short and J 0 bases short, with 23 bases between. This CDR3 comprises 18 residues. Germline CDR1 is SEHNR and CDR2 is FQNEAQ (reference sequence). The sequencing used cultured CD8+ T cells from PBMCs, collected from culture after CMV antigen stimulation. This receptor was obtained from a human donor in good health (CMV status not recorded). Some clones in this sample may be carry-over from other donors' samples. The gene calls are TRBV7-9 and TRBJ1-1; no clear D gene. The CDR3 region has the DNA TGTGCCAGCAGTTCAGTCGTACTGGGGTCAGCTATGAACACTGAAGCTTTCTTT. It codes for CASSSVVLGSAMNTEAFF. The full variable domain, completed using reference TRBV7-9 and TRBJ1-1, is DTGVSQNPRHKITKRGQNVTFRCDPISEHNRLYWYRQTLGQGPEFLTYFQNEAQLEKSRLLSDRFSAERPKGSFSTLEIQRTEQGDSAMYLCASSSVVLGSAMNTEAFFGQGTRLTVV.